Listed here is a single T cell receptor (beta chain). As yet, its antigen is unknown. Sampling consisted of one heparinised blood draw per donor, averaging about 116 mL. Expressed TCRB transcripts were sequenced because the isolated RNA had all been reverse transcribed beforehand. The assay was immunoSEQ multiplex PCR, and TCRdb's table has in-frame clones only and misses some. The sample lists some 700,000 clones, 13% occurring once. This entry comes from a study of beta chain features in type 1 diabetes. Study at large: All of the samples together had 85 million to 130 million sorted cells examined.

Study findings and constraints: All four CD4+ subsets of Type 1 diabetes patients contained TCRB CDR3s that were moderately but significantly shorter. The study found that naive, central memory and Treg TCRB repertoires appeared more similar in patients than in healthy donors.

What was sequenced was naive CD4+ T cells from blood. This receptor was obtained from a man between 18 and 29 years old with type 1 diabetes.

CDR3: CASSAAGATETQYF. CDR3 sequence (DNA): TGTGCCAGCAGTGCGGCAGGGGCTACAGAGACCCAGTACTTC. The genes are TRBV25-1 and TRBJ2-5; a possible D gene is TRBD1 (6 bases). Trimming left V 4 bases short and J 4 bases short, with 13 bases between. The CDR3 extends over 14 amino acids. The V gene's germline CDR1 is MGHDK and CDR2 SYGVNS.